Sequencing of this TCR beta chain was carried out in a study of blood T cell repertoires in COVID-19. The overall study: The United States, Italy and Spain supplied acute and convalescent COVID-19 samples.

This clone is a singleton in its sample. Original data processing: Estimation of nucleated cell counts was performed using reference gene primer amplification. Here immunoSEQ multiplex PCR was the method, and the copy in TCRdb shows in-frame clones only, minus some. The V and J calls and clone size come from that table; D and trimming were worked out from the DNA. The table records some 55,000 clones, roughly nine tenths of them present only once. The V gene's germline CDR1 is LGHNT and CDR2 FRNRAP. The CDR3 covers 14 residues. Trimming pared 6 bases from V and 3 bases from J, leaving 11 bases between.

The sample comprised peripheral blood. The receptor's source is a human donor in a cohort sampled during active COVID-19. This sequence joins TRBV12-5 and TRBJ2-2; no clear D gene. The CDR3 loop is CASGSTVYTGELFF. The CDR3, as DNA: TGTGCTAGTGGGTCTACAGTTTACACCGGGGAGCTGTTTTTT.